Listed below are T cell receptor beta chains from one sample, sequenced in a study of blood T cells in healthy people across ages. TCRdb independently ran MiXCR on the 5' RACE reads; one entry per CDR3 protein. In the table there are fewer than 800,000 distinct CDR3 sequences, roughly 30% of which are singletons. The sequencing input was blood. All receptors derive from a woman older than 75 in good health. Both conserved end residues are part of each CDR3. Fields, in order: V gene, CDR3 length, J gene, D gene, clone size, CDR3 protein, CDR3 DNA. A D gene is named only where the DNA matches it firmly. The size field is filled for only some rows; it gives once, few, many or a size class.

TRBV2	13	TRBJ2-1	-	many	CASTPRRESEQFF	TGTGCCAGCACCCCAAGGCGAGAGAGTGAGCAGTTCTTC
TRBV6-1	14	TRBJ2-1	TRBD1	few	CASSETGGIDEQFF	TGTGCCAGCAGTGAGACAGGGGGTATCGATGAGCAGTTCTTC
TRBV12-5	15	TRBJ2-5	-	many	CASAPHWTPQETQYF	TGTGCTAGTGCCCCTCACTGGACCCCACAAGAGACCCAGTACTTC
TRBV20-1	16	TRBJ1-4	-	-	CSARDQGRLRYEKLFF	TGCAGTGCTAGAGATCAAGGGCGCCTACGATATGAAAAACTGTTTTTT
TRBV20-1	14	TRBJ2-3	TRBD1	-	CSALGTGVSDTQYF	TGCAGTGCCCTCGGGACAGGGGTATCTGATACGCAGTATTTT
TRBV7-2	15	TRBJ2-5	-	many	CASSFLTGGQGAQYF	TGTGCCAGCAGCTTCCTAACGGGGGGCCAAGGAGCCCAGTACTTC
TRBV5-1	15	TRBJ1-6	TRBD1	-	CASSRTGGDTSPSHF	TGCGCCAGCAGCCGGACAGGGGGCGATACTTCACCCTCCCACTTT
TRBV30	16	TRBJ1-4	-	-	CAWSVVRRASIIGSFF	TGTGCCTGGAGTGTAGTTCGCCGGGCCTCAATTATAGGATCGTTTTTT
TRBV28	13	TRBJ1-1	-	-	CASSRGGTPQAFF	TGTGCCAGCAGCCGCGGCGGGACACCACAAGCTTTCTTT
TRBV13	13	TRBJ2-1	-	many	CASSSGVHNEQFF	TGTGCCAGCAGTTCCGGGGTCCACAATGAGCAGTTCTTC
TRBV7-2	17	TRBJ2-4	TRBD1	-	CAPLPGGQSGAKNIQYF	TGTGCCCCGCTCCCAGGGGGACAATCAGGAGCCAAAAACATTCAGTACTTC
TRBV4-3	15	TRBJ1-4	-	-	CASSQGQATNEKLFF	TGCGCCAGCAGCCAAGGACAAGCAACTAATGAAAAACTGTTTTTT
TRBV20-1	16	TRBJ1-2	TRBD1	-	CSARDRGSPNNYGYTF	TGCAGTGCTAGGGACAGGGGATCTCCCAATAACTATGGCTACACCTTC
TRBV12-3/TRBV12-4	14	TRBJ1-5	-	-	CASSPTMGNQPQHF	TGTGCCAGCAGTCCGACGATGGGCAATCAGCCCCAGCATTTT
TRBV12-3/TRBV12-4	14	TRBJ2-3	-	-	CASSSGVGADAQYF	TGTGCCAGCAGTTCGGGAGTGGGGGCGGATGCGCAGTATTTT
TRBV20-1	12	TRBJ2-5	-	-	CNARRYQETQYF	TGCAACGCAAGGCGGTACCAAGAGACCCAGTACTTC
TRBV12-3/TRBV12-4	15	TRBJ2-1	-	many	CASSLSTGSYNEQFF	TGTGCCAGCAGTTTATCTACAGGGAGTTACAATGAGCAGTTCTTC